The 9 T cell receptor beta chains below come from one sample, sequenced in a study of CD4+ T cells in melanoma. Here immunoSEQ multiplex PCR was the method, and the copy in TCRdb shows in-frame clones only, minus some. The sample comprises 8,500 to 14,000 clones, roughly 70% of which are singletons, and 9% to 15% rests with the top ten. Sequencing used cells from a culture (not recorded whether cultured in vitro). The receptors were gathered from a human donor with melanoma.

This clone was detected a few times. The V gene is TRBV10-1, the J gene TRBJ1-5; D is undetermined. CDR3 length: 17 residues. The V end was cut by 2 bases, the J end by 2 bases, with 16 bases between. From germline, CDR1 is WNHNN and CDR2 SYGVQD (reference sequence). CDR3 in amino acids: CASSEPASGSGNQPQHF. The CDR3 DNA is TGCGCCAGCAGTGAGCCAGCGTCGGGCAGTGGCAATCAGCCCCAGCATTTT.

V and J are TRBV13 and TRBJ2-5; D call uncertain. Trimming took off 2 bases at V and 0 bases at J, with 4 bases between the two ends. The CDR3 is 13 amino acids. Germline assignment: CDR1 PRHDT and CDR2 FYEKMQ (reference sequence). The DNA for the CDR3 is TGTGCCAGCAGCTTAAAGTACCAAGAGACCCAGTACTTC. Protein sequence: CASSLKYQETQYF.

The V and J genes are TRBV5-1 and TRBJ2-5; D unresolved. The end of the DNA is better explained by TRBJ2-7, so the J call may be wrong. CDR3 size: 14 residues. Germline V gives CDR1 SGHRS, CDR2 YFSETQ. CDR3 loop: CASSLAFVSYEQYF. CDR3 coding DNA: TGCGCCAGCAGCTTGGCCTTCGTCTCCTACGAGCAGTACTTC.

This chain's CDR3 is CASSYRGTGVNYGYTF. CDR3 nucleotides: TGCGCCAGCAGCTATCGGGGGACAGGAGTTAACTATGGCTACACCTTC. This chain connects TRBV5-1 to TRBJ1-2; TRBD1 agrees at 8 bases. The CDR3 covers 16 residues. With V trimmed by 3 bases and J by 1 base, 8 bases remained unmatched. Germline loops: CDR1 SGHRS, CDR2 YFSETQ.

The chain links TRBV11-2 to TRBJ1-1, with TRBD1 as a possible D gene (5 bases). Trimming removed 5 bases at V and 12 bases at J, with 19 bases between. CDR1 is SGHAT and CDR2 is FQNNGV in the germline V gene. This CDR3 region has 13 residues. As DNA, the CDR3 is TGTGCCAGCAGCCCTGGGGCAGCTCCTGGGACTTTCTTT. Encoded protein: CASSPGAAPGTFF.

The chain recombines TRBV4-2 with TRBJ1-1, with 7 positions matching TRBD1. This CDR3 has 17 residues. The germline V gene encodes CDR1 LGHNA and CDR2 YNFKEQ. The trim removed 3 bases at V and 2 bases at J, leaving 12 bases unmatched. The CDR3 spells CASSQDGQVIANTEAFF. The CDR3 DNA follows: TGTGCCAGCAGCCAGGACGGACAGGTCATTGCTAACACTGAAGCTTTCTTT.

The V and J genes are TRBV5-6 and TRBJ1-2; 10 nucleotides agree with TRBD1. This CDR3 region has 14 residues. Germline trimming cut 6 bases from V and 8 bases from J; bases unmatched to any gene: 10. CDR1 SGHDT and CDR2 YYEEEE come from the germline V gene. The CDR3 sequence: CASTRDRGLRGYTF. For the CDR3, the DNA is TGTGCCAGCACACGTGACAGGGGGCTTCGAGGCTACACCTTC.

The chain uses TRBV7-9 and TRBJ2-3, with D unclear. In germline, CDR1 is SEHNR, CDR2 FQNEAQ (reference sequence). The ends were cut back, 1 base at V and 2 bases at J, with 7 bases in the middle. This CDR3 has 14 amino acids. The CDR3 bases are TGTGCCAGCAGCTTAGGCTTACCCACAGATACGCAGTATTTT. Residues: CASSLGLPTDTQYF.

The chain couples TRBV6-1 to TRBJ2-2; possibly TRBD1 for D (5 bases). Germline CDR1 is MNHNS and CDR2 is SASEGT. This CDR3 contains 14 residues. The V gene lost 3 bases and the J gene lost 4 bases, with 9 bases spanning the gap. CDR3 in DNA: TGTGCCAGCAGTGAGGGTGGGGCCACCGGGGAGCTGTTTTTT. Its protein is CASSEGGATGELFF.